Detailed here is one TCR beta chain. This CDR3 has 13 amino acids. Germline assignment: CDR1 SGHKS and CDR2 YYEKEE (reference sequence). V was trimmed by 1 base and J by 7 bases, leaving 8 bases between them. The data were taken from a study of blood T cell repertoires in COVID-19. As for the study in general: Spain, Italy and the United States supplied samples that represented acute and convalescent COVID-19. T cells, B-cell-depleted T cells, or PBMCs provided the cDNA or gDNA that served as material.

In the authors' workflow: The assay estimated nucleated cells by amplifying reference gene primers. Method: immunoSEQ multiplex PCR; TCRdb's copy keeps in-frame clones and lacks some. Clonal size and the V and J genes are those of that table, whereas D and trimming came from the DNA. The sample comprises hundreds of thousands of clones, approximately 86% of which are singletons, and about 5.3% rests with the top ten. This chain links TRBV5-5 with TRBJ1-4; D gene uncertain. Sequenced material: peripheral blood. This TCR was recovered from a woman older than 75 with active or convalescent COVID-19. The CDR3 coding sequence is TGTGCCAGCAGCTTGCGTCCTATTGAAAAACTGTTTTTT. Protein sequence: CASSLRPIEKLFF.